The 19 T cell receptor beta chains given below trace back to one sample, sequenced in a study of CD8+ T cells in alopecia areata. RNA extraction was followed by reverse transcription into cDNA, which acted as the sequencing template. Method: immunoSEQ multiplex PCR; TCRdb's copy keeps in-frame clones and lacks some. The data hold 150,000 to 180,000 clones, with approximately 53% observed a single time. Sequenced here: CD8+ T cells sorted from blood, sampled at week 0. The receptors derive from a human donor with alopecia areata.

This rearrangement joins TRBV28 to TRBJ1-5; no firm D call. The CDR3 is 13 residues long. V lost 6 bases and J 0 bases, leaving 6 bases between the germline ends. The germline V gene has CDR1 MDHEN and CDR2 SYDVKM. The CDR3, as DNA: TGTGCCAGCAGGCCAAATAGCAATCAGCCCCAGCATTTT. Its protein is CASRPNSNQPQHF.

The rearrangement links TRBV30 to TRBJ2-1, with D tentatively TRBD2 (7 bases). The germline V and J ends were trimmed by 4 bases and 0 bases, with 10 bases remaining between them. CDR1 is GTSNPN and CDR2 is SVGIG in the germline V gene (reference sequence). The CDR3 is 14 residues long. The CDR3 nucleotides read TGTGCCTGGACCGCGGGGGCCTCCTACAATGAGCAGTTCTTC. This translates into CAWTAGASYNEQFF.

The chain recombines TRBV29-1 with TRBJ1-1; 8 bases map to TRBD1. Germline V gene data show CDR1 as SQVTM and CDR2 as ANQGSEA. This CDR3 region has 12 residues. V shed 5 bases and J 4 bases; nucleotides not matched to a gene: 3. Here the CDR3 DNA reads TGCAGCGTTCACAGGGGGTCCACTGAAGCTTTCTTT. Its translation: CSVHRGSTEAFF.

This clone was picked up a small number of times. J is TRBJ2-5 and V is TRBV29-1, with D possibly being TRBD1 (6 bases). The CDR3 is 13 residues long. From germline, CDR1 is SQVTM and CDR2 ANQGSEA. Trimming left V 7 bases short and J 5 bases short, with 17 bases between. The CDR3 loop reads CSGHTGLGETQYF. In DNA form, the CDR3 reads TGCAGCGGGCATACAGGGTTGGGCGAGACCCAGTACTTC.

This chain uses TRBV15 with TRBJ2-5; 9 nucleotides line up with TRBD1. The end of the DNA is better explained by TRBJ2-7, so the J call may be wrong. The CDR3 has 15 amino acids. Germline V gene data show CDR1 as LNHNV and CDR2 as YYDKDF (reference sequence). The chain's CDR3 is CATSPGTGSSYEQYF. CDR3 sequence (DNA): TGTGCCACCAGCCCTGGGACAGGGAGCTCCTACGAGCAGTACTTC.

The V call is TRBV30, the J call TRBJ1-2; 8 positions agree with TRBD1. Germline V gene data show CDR1 as GTSNPN and CDR2 as SVGIG (reference sequence). CDR3 length: 12 amino acids. V was pared by 2 bases and J by 6 bases, with 2 bases of the junction left unmatched. This CDR3 is CAWSPDRDGYTF. Written as DNA, the CDR3 is TGTGCCTGGAGTCCGGACAGGGATGGCTACACCTTC.

This clone was picked up a small number of times. The chain recombines TRBV7-9 with TRBJ2-7; D remains unclear. Germline CDR1 is SEHNR and CDR2 is FQNEAQ (reference sequence). This CDR3 comprises 13 residues. Trimming took off 2 bases at V and 3 bases at J, with 8 bases between the two ends. The CDR3 protein is CASSLPGRYEQYF. The CDR3 bases are TGTGCCAGCAGCTTACCGGGTCGCTACGAGCAGTACTTC. Looking up the rest from reference TRBV7-9 and TRBJ2-7 gives the full variable domain: DTGVSQNPRHKITKRGQNVTFRCDPISEHNRLYWYRQTLGQGPEFLTYFQNEAQLEKSRLLSDRFSAERPKGSFSTLEIQRTEQGDSAMYLCASSLPGRYEQYFGPGTRLTVT.

This CDR3 reads CASIPAGAYNEQFF. In nucleotides, the CDR3 is TGTGCCAGCATCCCAGCGGGGGCCTACAATGAGCAGTTCTTC. The rearrangement uses TRBV2 and TRBJ2-1, with 8 bases fitting TRBD2. With V trimmed by 7 bases and J by 2 bases, 4 bases remained unmatched. The CDR3 spans 14 residues. In germline, CDR1 is SNHLY, CDR2 FYNNEI.

This chain joins TRBV29-1 and TRBJ2-2; the D is unclear. V was shortened by 4 bases and J by 8 bases, with 8 bases between the two germline ends. This CDR3 spans 11 amino acids. The germline gives CDR1 SQVTM, CDR2 ANQGSEA. CDR3 DNA sequence: TGCAGCGTTGTACAGTTAGGGGAGCTGTTTTTT. This sequence encodes CSVVQLGELFF.

This clone was observed a single time. The chain carries TRBV30 and TRBJ1-1, with D possibly being TRBD1 (6 bases). Trimming shortened V by 1 base and J by 7 bases, and 13 bases separated the two germline ends. This CDR3 spans 13 amino acids. The germline gives CDR1 GTSNPN, CDR2 SVGIG (reference sequence). The CDR3 protein is CAWSEGGAGEAFF. The CDR3 DNA follows: TGTGCCTGGAGTGAGGGGGGGGCAGGTGAAGCTTTCTTT.

J is TRBJ2-7 and V is TRBV5-1, with 7 nucleotides matching TRBD1. V was pared by 0 bases and J by 3 bases, with 6 bases of the junction left unmatched. Germline V lookup: CDR1 SGHRS, CDR2 YFSETQ. This CDR3 region has 15 residues. CDR3 region: CASSLETGIGYEQYF. CDR3 nucleotides: TGCGCCAGCAGCTTGGAGACAGGGATTGGCTACGAGCAGTACTTC.

The J gene is TRBJ2-3, the V gene TRBV27; D call uncertain. CDR1 is MNHEY and CDR2 is SMNVEV in the germline V gene (reference sequence). Between the trimmed V and J ends, which lost 2 bases and 2 bases, there was a span of 11 bases. The CDR3 contains 15 residues. The CDR3: CASSLNRWDTDTQYF. The CDR3 coding sequence is TGTGCCAGCAGTTTAAATCGTTGGGACACAGATACGCAGTATTTT.

This sequence joins TRBV7-9 and TRBJ2-1; the D gene is possibly TRBD2 (5 bases). Germline V gives CDR1 SEHNR, CDR2 FQNEAQ (reference sequence). Trimming shortened V by 10 bases and J by 10 bases, and 11 bases separated the two germline ends. This CDR3 region has 10 residues. The CDR3: CATDLGEQFF. The CDR3 nucleotides read TGTGCCACGGACTTGGGGGAGCAGTTCTTC.

V is TRBV11-2 and J is TRBJ2-5; D is uncertain. Between the trimmed V and J ends, which lost 5 bases and 3 bases, there was a span of 16 bases. This CDR3 region has 15 residues. Germline V lookup: CDR1 SGHAT, CDR2 FQNNGV. The CDR3 sequence: CASSQKVSAKETQYF. In nucleotides, the CDR3 is TGTGCCAGCAGCCAAAAAGTGTCAGCCAAAGAGACCCAGTACTTC.

Written as DNA, the CDR3 is TGTGCCAGCAGTGAGGGAGTCGGGGGGGATACGCAGTATTTT. Protein sequence: CASSEGVGGDTQYF. The chain employs TRBV2 and TRBJ2-3; 7 bases are a match to TRBD2. Losses at the gene ends were 3 bases for V and 6 bases for J; bases not matched to a gene: 6. The CDR3 has 14 amino acids. Germline CDR1 reads SNHLY; CDR2 reads FYNNEI.

Here the CDR3 DNA reads TGTGCCTGGAGTGTAGGGGTCGGCTCGTACGAGCAGTACTTC. It codes for CAWSVGVGSYEQYF. The chain employs TRBV30 and TRBJ2-5, with D possibly matching TRBD1 (5 bases). With the DNA end fitting TRBJ2-7 better, the J assignment may be wrong. This CDR3 is 14 amino acids long. Germline V gene lookup returns CDR1 GTSNPN and CDR2 SVGIG (reference sequence).

This clone was seen a few times. The chain links TRBV4-1 to TRBJ1-1; possibly TRBD1 for D (5 bases). This CDR3 contains 16 residues. Trimming shortened V by 3 bases and J by 1 base, and 15 bases separated the two germline ends. Germline V gives CDR1 MGHRA, CDR2 YSYEKL. The CDR3 is CASSHRDDQPNTEAFF. DNA of the CDR3: TGCGCCAGCAGCCACCGGGACGATCAGCCGAACACTGAAGCTTTCTTT.

This chain links TRBV25-1 with TRBJ2-7; the D gene is possibly TRBD1 (5 bases). From germline, CDR1 is MGHDK and CDR2 SYGVNS. V was trimmed by 7 bases and J by 1 base, leaving 11 bases between them. There are 13 residues in the CDR3. CDR3 coding DNA: TGTGCCAGCATCAGGGCCGGATCCTACGAGCAGTACTTC. Its protein product is CASIRAGSYEQYF.

V gene TRBV29-1 combines with J gene TRBJ2-2; D unclear. The germline gives CDR1 SQVTM, CDR2 ANQGSEA. CDR3 length: 11 amino acids. Deletions cut 7 bases from V and 4 bases from J, with 7 bases between. The CDR3 reads CSAKATGELFF. In DNA form, the CDR3 reads TGCAGCGCCAAGGCCACCGGGGAGCTGTTTTTT.